The 11 T cell receptor beta chains below were found in one sample sequenced in a study of blood T cell repertoires in COVID-19. Profiled with immunoSEQ multiplex PCR; TCRdb holds only in-frame clones, not every one. The sample contains approximately 440,000 clones, roughly 87% of which appear only once. The sample comprised PBMCs or T cells enriched from blood (not recorded which). These receptors all come from a woman aged 18-30 years who had recovered from COVID-19.

The chain uses TRBV28 and TRBJ1-4, with no clear D. This CDR3 is built from 13 residues. The V gene lost 7 bases and the J gene lost 0 bases, with 6 bases spanning the gap. Germline V gene data show CDR1 as MDHEN and CDR2 as SYDVKM. The CDR3 nucleotides read TGTGCCAGCACGAGCGCAACTAATGAAAAACTGTTTTTT. Translation: CASTSATNEKLFF.

This chain connects TRBV7-6 to TRBJ1-3; D uncertain. Germline loops: CDR1 SGHVS, CDR2 FNYEAQ. V was cut by 2 bases and J by 4 bases, with 15 bases left in between. CDR3 length equals 16 residues. CDR3: CASSLYDVPGGNTIYF. CDR3 DNA sequence: TGTGCCAGCAGCTTATACGACGTCCCGGGGGGAAACACCATATATTTT.

The CDR3: CSVQKGAGLNYGYTF. CDR3 coding DNA: TGCAGCGTTCAAAAAGGGGCCGGGTTGAACTATGGCTACACCTTC. V and J are TRBV29-1 and TRBJ1-2; D possibly corresponds to TRBD1 (5 bases). CDR3 length equals 15 residues. V lost 5 bases and J 2 bases, leaving 18 bases between the germline ends. Per the germline V gene, CDR1 is SQVTM and CDR2 is ANQGSEA.

This clone has just one count. This chain connects TRBV30 to TRBJ1-4; 9 bases align to TRBD1. The V gene end was trimmed by 5 bases and the J gene end by 6 bases; junction bases not matched to a gene: 7. The germline gives CDR1 GTSNPN, CDR2 SVGIG (reference sequence). The length of the CDR3 is 14 residues. The CDR3 protein is CAWRQGGQDEKLFF. The CDR3 nucleotides are TGTGCCTGGCGACAGGGGGGACAGGATGAAAAACTGTTTTTT.

The chain has TRBV18 and TRBJ1-6; no clear D. V lost 3 bases and J 4 bases, leaving 10 bases between the germline ends. Germline V gene data show CDR1 as KGHSH and CDR2 as LQKENI. There are 15 residues in the CDR3. The CDR3 DNA sequence: TGTGCCAGCTCACCGGCGGGAAGGTATAATTCACCCCTCCACTTT. Amino acid sequence: CASSPAGRYNSPLHF.

Concerning this clone: The sample contains more than one DNA sequence encoding this CDR3. This sequence joins TRBV6-5 and TRBJ1-1; D possibly corresponds to TRBD1 (6 bases). Trimming took 6 bases from V and 3 from J, leaving 11 bases between them. The CDR3 totals 13 residues. Germline V CDR1 and CDR2: MNHEY, SVGAGI. CDR3 sequence: CASRRGKDTEAFF. CDR3 nucleotide sequence: TGTGCCAGCAGAAGGGGGAAGGACACTGAAGCTTTCTTT.

This clone has just one count. The chain uses TRBV7-2 and TRBJ1-1; tentatively, D is TRBD1 (6 bases). Germline CDR1 and CDR2: SGHTA and FQGNSA. V shed 5 bases and J shed 0 bases, with 13 bases lying between them. The CDR3 has 15 residues. The CDR3 DNA reads TGTGCCAGCAGCCTGTTGGGGGGGCTGAACACTGAAGCTTTCTTT. Amino acids: CASSLLGGLNTEAFF.

This chain uses TRBV2 with TRBJ2-5, with TRBD1 as a possible D gene (6 bases). CDR3 size: 12 residues. Germline values: CDR1 SNHLY, CDR2 FYNNEI. Deletions cut 6 bases from V and 5 bases from J, with 10 bases between. The CDR3: CASSNRDETQYF. The CDR3 bases are TGTGCCAGCAGCAACAGGGATGAGACCCAGTACTTC. Using reference TRBV2 and TRBJ2-5 for the parts outside the CDR3, the full variable domain is EPEVTQTPSHQVTQMGQEVILRCVPISNHLYFYWYRQILGQKVEFLVSFYNNEISEKSEIFDDQFSVERPDGSNFTLKIRSTKLEDSAMYFCASSNRDETQYFGPGTRLLVL.

The CDR3, as DNA: TGCGCCAGCACTGACCATGCAGGCACTAATCAGCCCCAGCATTTT. This codes for CASTDHAGTNQPQHF. The gene calls are TRBV10-2 and TRBJ1-5; D is uncertain. Germline V gene lookup returns CDR1 WSHSY and CDR2 SAAADI. The V end lost 7 bases, the J end lost 4 bases, and 17 bases lay between the germline ends. The CDR3 covers 15 residues.

V gene TRBV18 combines with J gene TRBJ2-3, with 7 bases aligning to TRBD2. The CDR3 spans 15 residues. The V gene end was trimmed by 2 bases and the J gene end by 3 bases; junction bases not matched to a gene: 5. Germline values: CDR1 KGHSH, CDR2 LQKENI. In DNA form, the CDR3 reads TGTGCCAGCTCACCAAGCGGGGATGGTACAGATACGCAGTATTTT. Encoded protein: CASSPSGDGTDTQYF.

The chain links TRBV28 to TRBJ1-2, with D tentatively TRBD1 (5 bases). The CDR3 is 14 amino acids. Trimming removed 2 bases at V and 4 bases at J, with 11 bases between. Germline V gene sequence: CDR1 MDHEN, CDR2 SYDVKM. Here the CDR3 DNA reads TGTGCCAGCAGTTTACCGCAGGGCCTCTATGGCTACACCTTC. It yields the protein CASSLPQGLYGYTF.